Sequencing of this TCR beta chain was carried out in a study of cytomegalovirus exposure and HLA in healthy donors (dated by TCRdb to the late 2010s). Regarding the study in general: An earlier analysis of more than 550 of the donors reported 276 Gb of sequence data and 95 million to 140 million unique TCR beta sequences obtained from approximately 180 million T cells. Every repertoire in the discovery cohort had been generated on one and the same sequencing platform. A later analysis re-analyzed previously published TCR beta repertoires from 666 donors and added high-resolution HLA genotyping to study TCR occurrence patterns. An early release covering roughly 600 HLA-typed donors comprised 250 to 350 gigabases of sequencing data and tens of millions of unique TCR sequences. In an earlier analysis of several hundred of the donors, high-throughput TCR beta sequencing was used to judge whether each TCR beta V gene segment behaved as functional or pseudogenic. The study was designed to test whether signatures of past pathogen exposure could be identified by cataloging public T cell receptors. On average, 235,054 unique TCR beta nucleotide sequences were sequenced per donor among 398 genotyped donors of the cohort, with around 19% of those sequences being non-productive. Donor age, sex, ethnicity and CMV serostatus were compiled alongside the repertoire data. HLA typing covered class I and class II loci at four-digit resolution. In addition to the first cohort of hundreds of subjects, a separate validation cohort of 130 or so different subjects was used. The number of typed donors differed by locus: about 620-640 for A, B, C, DRB1 and DQB1; some 540 for DQA1; approximately 600 for DPA1; and about 450 for DPB1. Genome-wide SNP genotypes for about three fifths of the 666 donors were used in a later genetic analysis, which treated that subset as a discovery cohort. Among the roughly 390 genotyped donors, 75% to 90% belonged to the genetic ancestry cluster associated with self-reported Caucasian donors. Because of strong linkage in the cohort, roughly 5 DR-DQ haplotypes were treated as single units for association and clustering. To predict cytomegalovirus infection status, the study combined high-throughput TCR immunosequencing, statistical association of individual TCRs with disease status, and machine learning. Rather than using new phenotypic data, the later analysis identified candidate immune exposures from TCR beta sequences and from how often those sequences occurred across donors. Using immunosequencing, the study profiled T cell repertoires from around 680 subjects and related those repertoires to cytomegalovirus serostatus. Study-wide conclusions, independent of this receptor: According to the authors, the approach could potentially be generalized to other disease states and immunological phenotypes. A further reported finding was that TCR beta sequences accurately predicted the HLA-A and HLA-B alleles for most subjects in the first cohort. The cohort was sequenced for TCR beta chains only, and without alpha or paired-chain data the features that could be detected were limited. When HLA alleles, especially DR and DQ, strongly co-occurred, TCR associations were difficult to assign to individual alleles. In a later analysis, the rate of TCR association differed among HLA loci, with DRB1 alleles having the most associated TCRs and HLA-C alleles having the fewest. For the cohort, immune exposure information was limited to CMV serostatus. A later analysis reported that several top co-occurrence clusters appeared linked to parvovirus B19, influenza, CMV and Epstein-Barr virus. Broadly in line with IMGT annotations, most TCR beta V segments showed up in productive rearrangements about 87% or about 30% of the time in an earlier analysis of several hundred of the donors. Because counts were too low, more than 15 rarely observed V segments, including chromosome 9 orphons, were excluded from the earlier analysis of some 540 of the donors. In the study, 164 TCR beta chains were listed as associated with cytomegalovirus. In vitro tests confirmed that a few of the cytomegalovirus-associated TCR beta chains recognize cytomegalovirus antigens. A later analysis associated around 16,000 TCR beta sequences with specific HLA alleles at a false discovery rate of 0.05. In a later genetic analysis, fewer N-insertions in productive TCRs were reported among donors in an Asian-associated ancestry cluster than the 666-donor mean. The presence/absence analyses assumed that sequencing depth was roughly uniform across donors, and that assumption may not be true. Because the 87-base-pair reads could not distinguish some IMGT-functional V segments, including TRBV6-2 and TRBV6-3, those segments were excluded. In a later genetic analysis, a missense DCLRE1C variant was associated with V-gene and J-gene trimming of TCR beta chains, and the association was replicated in an independent cohort. A later analysis found that most CMV-associated TCR beta chains appeared HLA-restricted, with HLA associations seemingly driven largely by CMV exposure. The sequencing pipeline was judged likely to have produced a cluster of highly shared sequence variants as a technical artifact. Compared with equally common non-associated chains, HLA-associated TCR beta chains in a later analysis were more clonally expanded and had lower generation probabilities. HLA typing was unavailable for some donors at each locus, so association tests used only the typed subset. While some public TCRs were present in many individuals, most TCR sequences turned up only very rarely across donors. Correlated functional status among segregating V segments might be attributable to linkage disequilibrium, but an unknown experimental factor could not be ruled out. In both the original and validation cohorts, the classifier was reported to diagnose cytomegalovirus status with high specificity and sensitivity.

In total, roughly 670 healthy bone marrow donors made up the cohort. Cohort members were all nominally healthy when sampled, although unrecorded immune exposures were likely present. The donor tested CMV seropositive and was one of the 289 seropositive cohort members. Every donor gave a peripheral blood sample, and the peripheral blood mononuclear cells from that sample were used for TCR beta sequencing. Genomic DNA extraction from the blood cell samples was performed with the Qiagen DNeasy Blood Extraction Kit. As concerns this clone: What this receptor recognizes is not known. No qualities accompany the bases; no much larger clone lies one base away.

The protocol used for the library was the immunoSEQ multiplex PCR assay. For the multiplex PCR, a mixture combining 60 forward primers for TCR Vbeta segments and 13 reverse primers for TCR Jbeta segments was used. The CDR3 region of rearranged TCR beta genes was amplified from genomic DNA with a multiplex PCR assay. Amplified TCR beta libraries were sequenced as 87-base-pair reads on the Illumina HiSeq System. The source study handled its data this way. In a later analysis, tens of millions of unique TCR beta chains were counted across the roughly 610 repertoires, and approximately 11 million of these chains were shared by at least two donors. Raw reads were error-corrected and collapsed into unique sequences with a nearest-neighbor algorithm that merged closely related sequences to remove PCR and sequencing errors. CDR3 sequences were aligned to IMGT reference sequences to assign V, D and J gene segments. For a sequence to be retained, at least a six-nucleotide match to both a V gene segment and a J gene segment was required. A rearrangement was called productive if the CDR3 had no stop codons and remained in frame with V and J, and every other rearrangement was called non-productive. CDR3 was defined according to IMGT convention as the region running from the second conserved V-encoded cysteine to the conserved J-encoded phenylalanine. Sequences without an unambiguous match to a single V gene segment were excluded from the earlier analysis of a few hundred of the donors. An earlier analysis of 587 of the donors called V segments functional above 56.7% productive rearrangements and segregating when the between-donor standard deviation exceeded 5%. A statistical classification framework was developed to diagnose cytomegalovirus status using the catalog of TCR beta chain sequences. In a later analysis, TCR nucleotide sequences were compared against IMGT/GENE-DB human TR gene sequences so that V and J genes could be assigned. In a later analysis, CDR3 sequences and most-parsimonious VDJ recombination scenarios were assigned using the TCRdist pipeline. In a later analysis, every TCR beta chain was defined by the combination of its CDR3 amino acid sequence and its V-gene family, and reads without a unique V-gene family were dropped. A later analysis removed 450 to 600 highly shared, low-generation-probability nucleotide sequences to deal with suspected cross-contamination and a sequencing artifact. In a later analysis, a clonal expansion index was calculated for each public chain from normalized within-repertoire ranks of inferred template counts. In a later analysis, generation probabilities were computed with a VDJ recombination model fitted to out-of-frame rearrangements, and the resulting probabilities were checked against IGoR. Hypergeometric tests were used in a later analysis to score TCR-TCR, TCR-HLA and TCR-CMV co-occurrence, with a repertoire-size bias correction applied to the TCR pairs. To estimate false discovery rates, a later analysis permuted the HLA or CMV assignments 20 times. In a later analysis, co-occurring TCRs were grouped using DBSCAN, with TCRdist sequence similarity added in when clustering inside HLA-allele-positive subsets. Co-occurrence clustering excluded repertoires with fewer than 30,000 or more than 120,000 public chains, plus five with anomalous nucleotide sharing. What TCRdb holds here is the immuneACCESS table cut down to in-frame rearrangements. Part of the clones is not present; checked against another copy, under half of the missing clones reflect an unresolved V gene, and the others are unexplained. Clonal size and the V and J genes are those of that table, whereas D and trimming came from the DNA. The sample table lists 60,000 to 70,000 clones, over 70% of them with a count of one. Clones ranked in the top ten supply about 4.8% of the sample.

The V end loses 5 bases and the J end loses 6 bases, and a stretch of 18 bases separates them. The germline V gene (reference sequence) gives CDR1 as SEHNR and CDR2 as FQNEAQ. The CDR3 spans 15 residues, from the cysteine through the phenylalanine. The only DNA kept is the CDR3, 45 bases in frame from the first base. The receptor chain draws on TRBV7-9 and TRBJ2-3; D gene: possibly TRBD1, on 7 matching bases. The sequenced sample consisted of PBMCs. The sequence was obtained from a male donor in good health and CMV-seropositive. In nucleotide form, the sequence is TGTGCCAGCAGCCAGGGACAGCGTGGGGGGGATACGCAGTATTTT. Its coded protein is CASSQGQRGGDTQYF.